Each of the 4 T cell receptor beta chains below was sequenced from the same sample in a study of T cell changes during pregnancy in multiple sclerosis (dated 2019 in TCRdb). Library prep was done by the immunoSEQ multiplex PCR assay. TCRdb mirrors the immuneACCESS table, restricted to in-frame sequences. Some clones are absent from its copies; in checked studies, under half trace to an unresolved V gene, and the reason for the others is unknown. The sample has roughly 42,000 clones on record, about 88% of them singletons. 1% to 1.5% of the sample belongs to the ten largest clones. Sequencing used CD4+ T cells from peripheral blood mononuclear cells, obtained in the second trimester of pregnancy. These receptors originate from a female donor with multiple sclerosis, enrolled in a pregnancy study.

The chain is built from TRBV4-3 and TRBJ2-7; 9 positions agree with TRBD1. V lost 0 bases to trimming and J lost 3 bases; unmatched junction nucleotides: 3. The CDR3 has 15 amino acids. The germline V gene encodes CDR1 LGHNA and CDR2 YSLEER. CDR3 in amino acids: CASSQETGGDYEQYF. CDR3 coding DNA: TGCGCCAGCAGCCAAGAGACAGGGGGGGACTACGAGCAGTACTTC.

The chain uses TRBV9 and TRBJ2-2, with D possibly matching TRBD2 (6 bases). The CDR3 totals 14 residues. Trimming cost V 4 bases and J 2 bases, with 9 bases left between them. Per the germline V gene, CDR1 is SGDLS and CDR2 is YYNGEE. CDR3 amino acids: CASSPGLNTGELFF. In nucleotides, the CDR3 is TGTGCCAGCAGCCCGGGACTTAACACCGGGGAGCTGTTTTTT.

This chain connects TRBV29-1 to TRBJ2-7; 9 bases align to TRBD1. CDR3 length equals 13 residues. Germline-derived CDR1 and CDR2 are SQVTM and ANQGSEA. The ends lost 3 bases at V and 5 bases at J; junction bases unmatched: 5. The CDR3 DNA is TGCAGCGTTGAGGGGACAGGGTTTCACGAGCAGTACTTC. Protein: CSVEGTGFHEQYF.

The V call is TRBV4-3, the J call TRBJ1-1, with D possibly being TRBD1 (5 bases). V was cut by 1 base and J by 11 bases, with 20 bases left in between. The CDR3 extends over 15 amino acids. CDR1 LGHNA and CDR2 YSLEER come from the germline V gene. This CDR3 is CASSQVAGTGVAAFF. The CDR3 nucleotides read TGCGCCAGCAGCCAAGTCGCGGGGACTGGGGTGGCGGCTTTCTTT.